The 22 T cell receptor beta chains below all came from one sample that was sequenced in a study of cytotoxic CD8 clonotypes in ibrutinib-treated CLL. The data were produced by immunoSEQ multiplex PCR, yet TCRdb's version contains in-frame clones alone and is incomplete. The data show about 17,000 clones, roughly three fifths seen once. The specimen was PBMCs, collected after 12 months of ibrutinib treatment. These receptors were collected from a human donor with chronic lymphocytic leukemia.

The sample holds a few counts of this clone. CDR3 sequence: CASSIRGPSNQPQHF. The CDR3 region has the DNA TGTGCCAGTAGTATAAGGGGTCCAAGCAATCAGCCCCAGCATTTT. V gene TRBV19 combines with J gene TRBJ1-5; possible D gene TRBD1, 5 bases. The CDR3 covers 15 residues. Looked up from germline, CDR1 is LNHDA and CDR2 is SQIVND (reference sequence). V lost 2 bases and J 1 base, leaving 9 bases between the germline ends. The complete variable domain, with remaining parts taken from reference TRBV19 and TRBJ1-5, reads DGGITQSPKYLFRKEGQNVTLSCEQNLNHDAMYWYRQDPGQGLRLIYYSQIVNDFQKGDIAEGYSVSREKKESFPLTVTSAQKNPTAFYLCASSIRGPSNQPQHFGDGTRLSIL.

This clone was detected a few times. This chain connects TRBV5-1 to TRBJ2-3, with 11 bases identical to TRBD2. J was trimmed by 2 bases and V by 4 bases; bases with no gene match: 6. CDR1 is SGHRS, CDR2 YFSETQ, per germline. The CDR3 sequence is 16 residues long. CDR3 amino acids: CASSADSGRVTDTQYF. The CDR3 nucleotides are TGCGCCAGCAGCGCAGATAGCGGGAGGGTCACAGATACGCAGTATTTT.

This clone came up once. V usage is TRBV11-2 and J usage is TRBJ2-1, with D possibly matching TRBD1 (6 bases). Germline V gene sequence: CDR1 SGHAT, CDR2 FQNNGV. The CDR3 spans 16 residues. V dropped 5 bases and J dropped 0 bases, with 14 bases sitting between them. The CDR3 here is CASSPVQGHSYNEQFF. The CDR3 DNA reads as TGTGCCAGCAGCCCAGTACAGGGACACTCCTACAATGAGCAGTTCTTC. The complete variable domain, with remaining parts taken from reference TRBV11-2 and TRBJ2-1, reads EAGVAQSPRYKIIEKRQSVAFWCNPISGHATLYWYQQILGQGPKLLIQFQNNGVVDDSQLPKDRFSAERLKGVDSTLKIQPAKLEDSAVYLCASSPVQGHSYNEQFFGPGTRLTVL.

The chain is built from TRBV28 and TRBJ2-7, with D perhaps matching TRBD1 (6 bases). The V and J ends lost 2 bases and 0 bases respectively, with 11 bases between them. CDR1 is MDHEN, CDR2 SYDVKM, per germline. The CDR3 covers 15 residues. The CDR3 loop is CASSLPQGGSYEQYF. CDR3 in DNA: TGTGCCAGCAGTTTACCCCAAGGGGGCTCCTACGAGCAGTACTTC.

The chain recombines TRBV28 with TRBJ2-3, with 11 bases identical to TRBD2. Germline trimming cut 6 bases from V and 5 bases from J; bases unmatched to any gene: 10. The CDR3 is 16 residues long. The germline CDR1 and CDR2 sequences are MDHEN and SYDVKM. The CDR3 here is CASRLSLAGVGDTQYF. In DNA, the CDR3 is TGTGCCAGCAGACTCTCACTAGCGGGAGTGGGAGATACGCAGTATTTT.

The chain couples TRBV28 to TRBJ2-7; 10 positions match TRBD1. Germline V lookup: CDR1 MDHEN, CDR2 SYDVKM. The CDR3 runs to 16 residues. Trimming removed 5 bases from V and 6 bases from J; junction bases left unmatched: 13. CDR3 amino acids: CASSPPAGTGAREQYF. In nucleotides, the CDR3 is TGTGCCAGCAGTCCCCCGGCCGGGACAGGGGCGCGCGAGCAGTACTTC.

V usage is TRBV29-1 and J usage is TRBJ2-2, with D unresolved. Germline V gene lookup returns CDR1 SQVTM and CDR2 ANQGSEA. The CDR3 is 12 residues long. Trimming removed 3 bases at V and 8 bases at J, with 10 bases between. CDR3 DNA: TGCAGCGTTGAGCCCATCCTGGGGGAGCTGTTTTTT. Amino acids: CSVEPILGELFF.

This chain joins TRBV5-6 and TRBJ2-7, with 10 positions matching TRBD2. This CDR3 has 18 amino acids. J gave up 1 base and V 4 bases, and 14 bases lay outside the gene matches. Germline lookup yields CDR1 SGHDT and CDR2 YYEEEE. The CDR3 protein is CASSRRALAGVGSYEQYF. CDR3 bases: TGTGCCAGCAGCCGTCGCGCTCTAGCGGGAGTAGGTTCCTACGAGCAGTACTTC.

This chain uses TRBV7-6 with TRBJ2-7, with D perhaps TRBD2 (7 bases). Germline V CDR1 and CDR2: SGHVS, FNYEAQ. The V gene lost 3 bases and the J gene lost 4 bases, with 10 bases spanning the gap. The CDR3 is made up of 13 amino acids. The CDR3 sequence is CASSFRGAYEQYF. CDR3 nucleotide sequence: TGTGCCAGCAGCTTCCGGGGGGCTTACGAGCAGTACTTC. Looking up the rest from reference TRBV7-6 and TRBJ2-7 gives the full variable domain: GAGVSQSPRYKVTKRGQDVALRCDPISGHVSLYWYRQALGQGPEFLTYFNYEAQQDKSGLPNDRFSAERPEGSISTLTIQRTEQRDSAMYRCASSFRGAYEQYFGPGTRLTVT.

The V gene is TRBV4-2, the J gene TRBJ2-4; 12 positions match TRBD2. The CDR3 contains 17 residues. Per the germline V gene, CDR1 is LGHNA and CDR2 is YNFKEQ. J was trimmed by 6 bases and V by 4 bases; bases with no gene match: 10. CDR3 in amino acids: CASSPHLGTSGPNIQYF. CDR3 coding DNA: TGTGCCAGCAGCCCTCATCTTGGGACTAGCGGGCCAAACATTCAGTACTTC.

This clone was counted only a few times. The CDR3 nucleotides are TGTGCCAGCAGCTTGACAGGGAGTCCCGGATCCTACGAGCAGTACTTC. This translates into CASSLTGSPGSYEQYF. The chain is built from TRBV5-4 and TRBJ2-7, with D perhaps matching TRBD1 (6 bases). With 1 base removed from V and 1 base from J, the gap between germline ends came to 15 bases. From germline, CDR1 is SGHNT and CDR2 YYREEE (reference sequence). The CDR3 covers 16 residues.

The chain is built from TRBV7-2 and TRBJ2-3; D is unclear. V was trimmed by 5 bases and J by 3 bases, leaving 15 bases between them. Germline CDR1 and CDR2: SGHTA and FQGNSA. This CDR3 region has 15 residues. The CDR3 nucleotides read TGTGCCAGCAGCCCTCAGGCGGCGGCGACAGATACGCAGTATTTT. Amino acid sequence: CASSPQAAATDTQYF.

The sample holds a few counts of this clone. In DNA form, the CDR3 reads TGTGCCAGCAGTTCCGACCCATGGGAAGCTTTCTTT. Residues: CASSSDPWEAFF. The rearrangement uses TRBV28 and TRBJ1-1; no clear D. The germline CDR1 and CDR2 sequences are MDHEN and SYDVKM. The CDR3 has 12 residues. V shed 4 bases and J shed 8 bases, with 11 bases lying between them.

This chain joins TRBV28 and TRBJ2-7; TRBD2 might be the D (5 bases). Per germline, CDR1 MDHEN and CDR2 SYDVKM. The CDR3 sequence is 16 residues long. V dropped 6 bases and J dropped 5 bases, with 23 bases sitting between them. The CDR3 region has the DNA TGTGCCAGCAGACCCAGGCCGGGTGGCCGGGAAGACGAGCAGTACTTC. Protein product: CASRPRPGGREDEQYF. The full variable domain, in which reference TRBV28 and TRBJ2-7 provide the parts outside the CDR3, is DVKVTQSSRYLVKRTGEKVFLECVQDMDHENMFWYRQDPGLGLRLIYFSYDVKMKEKGDIPEGYSVSREKKERFSLILESASTNQTSMYLCASRPRPGGREDEQYFGPGTRLTVT.

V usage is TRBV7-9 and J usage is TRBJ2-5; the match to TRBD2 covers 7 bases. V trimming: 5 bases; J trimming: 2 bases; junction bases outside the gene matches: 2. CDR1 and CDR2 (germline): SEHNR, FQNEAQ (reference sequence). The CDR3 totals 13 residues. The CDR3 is CASSLSGQETQYF. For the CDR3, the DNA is TGTGCCAGCAGCCTTAGCGGGCAAGAGACCCAGTACTTC. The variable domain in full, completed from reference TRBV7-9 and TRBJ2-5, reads DTGVSQNPRHKITKRGQNVTFRCDPISEHNRLYWYRQTLGQGPEFLTYFQNEAQLEKSRLLSDRFSAERPKGSFSTLEIQRTEQGDSAMYLCASSLSGQETQYFGPGTRLLVL.

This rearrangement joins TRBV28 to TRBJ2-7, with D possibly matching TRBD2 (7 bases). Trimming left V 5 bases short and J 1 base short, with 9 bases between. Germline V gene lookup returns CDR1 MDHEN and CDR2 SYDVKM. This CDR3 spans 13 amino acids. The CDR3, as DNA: TGTGCCAGCAGTCGGGGGGCGTCCTACGAGCAGTACTTC. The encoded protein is CASSRGASYEQYF.

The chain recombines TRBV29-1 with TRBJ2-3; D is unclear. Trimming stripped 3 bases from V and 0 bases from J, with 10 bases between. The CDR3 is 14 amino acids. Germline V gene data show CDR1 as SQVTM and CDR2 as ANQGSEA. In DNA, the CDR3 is TGCAGCGTTGACAGGCTAAAAAGCACAGATACGCAGTATTTT. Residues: CSVDRLKSTDTQYF.

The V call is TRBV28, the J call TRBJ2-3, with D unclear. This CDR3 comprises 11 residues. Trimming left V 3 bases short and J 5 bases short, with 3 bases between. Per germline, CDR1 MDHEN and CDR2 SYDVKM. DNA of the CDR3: TGTGCCAGCAGTTTTTTAGATACGCAGTATTTT. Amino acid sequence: CASSFLDTQYF.

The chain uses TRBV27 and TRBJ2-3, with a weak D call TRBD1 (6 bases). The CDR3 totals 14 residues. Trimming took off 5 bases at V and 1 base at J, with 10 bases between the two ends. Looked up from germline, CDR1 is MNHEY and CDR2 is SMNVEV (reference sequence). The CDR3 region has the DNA TGTGCCAGCAGTACAAGGACAGGCACAGATACGCAGTATTTT. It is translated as CASSTRTGTDTQYF.

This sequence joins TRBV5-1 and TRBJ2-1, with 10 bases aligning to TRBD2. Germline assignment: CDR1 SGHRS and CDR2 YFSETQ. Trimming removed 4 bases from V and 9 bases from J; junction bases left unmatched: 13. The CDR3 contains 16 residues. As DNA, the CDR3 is TGCGCCAGCAGCCCGTTGGGAGCGGGAGGGGGCGGTGAGCAGTTCTTC. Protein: CASSPLGAGGGGEQFF. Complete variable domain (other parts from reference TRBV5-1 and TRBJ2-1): KAGVTQTPRYLIKTRGQQVTLSCSPISGHRSVSWYQQTPGQGLQFLFEYFSETQRNKGNFPGRFSGRQFSNSRSEMNVSTLELGDSALYLCASSPLGAGGGGEQFFGPGTRLTVL.

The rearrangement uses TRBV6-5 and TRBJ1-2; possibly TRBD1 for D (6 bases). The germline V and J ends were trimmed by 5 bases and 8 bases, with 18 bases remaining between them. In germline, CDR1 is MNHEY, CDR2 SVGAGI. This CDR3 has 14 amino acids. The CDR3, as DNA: TGTGCCAGCAGTATCAGGGGCAGGGGAGACGGCTACACCTTC. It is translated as CASSIRGRGDGYTF.

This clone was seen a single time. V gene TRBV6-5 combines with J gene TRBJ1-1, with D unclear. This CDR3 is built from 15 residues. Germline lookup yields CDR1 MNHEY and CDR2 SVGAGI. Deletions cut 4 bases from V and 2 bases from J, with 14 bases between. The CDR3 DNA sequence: TGTGCCAGCAGTTCCCCCGATGGATTTAACACTGAAGCTTTCTTT. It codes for CASSSPDGFNTEAFF.